This T cell receptor beta chain was observed in a study of Ad26.COV2.S vaccination and SARS-CoV-2 variants. On the study more broadly: COV1001, an Ad26.COV2.S trial, supplied this vaccine-arm donor. Points from the study as a whole: Breadth and depth estimates from TCRs may understate total T cell responses.

Comment on this clone: What it binds is unknown.

Sequenced by immunoSEQ multiplex PCR; TCRdb stores in-frame clones only, minus some. Altogether 400,000 to 500,000 clones are present, more than 75% being singletons, with the ten largest covering 3.5% to 4%. Noted treatment: about 20 received Ad26.COV2.S at low or high dose, single or two shots; about 5 received placebo; per-sample allocation not given. Sampling was performed 63 days after the first vaccine or placebo injection. V was cut by 0 bases and J by 7 bases, with 10 bases left in between. This CDR3 has 13 residues. Germline V CDR1 and CDR2: SGHRS, YFSETQ. The chain couples TRBV5-1 to TRBJ1-2, with D unresolved. Specimen: peripheral blood, collected in a trial of Ad26.COV2.S vaccine versus placebo. This TCR was recovered from a person aged 18-65 years who received the Ad26.COV2.S COVID-19 vaccine or a placebo. The CDR3 DNA reads TGCGCCAGCAGCTTGGAGGCAGATGGTGGCTACACCTTC. Its protein product is CASSLEADGGYTF.